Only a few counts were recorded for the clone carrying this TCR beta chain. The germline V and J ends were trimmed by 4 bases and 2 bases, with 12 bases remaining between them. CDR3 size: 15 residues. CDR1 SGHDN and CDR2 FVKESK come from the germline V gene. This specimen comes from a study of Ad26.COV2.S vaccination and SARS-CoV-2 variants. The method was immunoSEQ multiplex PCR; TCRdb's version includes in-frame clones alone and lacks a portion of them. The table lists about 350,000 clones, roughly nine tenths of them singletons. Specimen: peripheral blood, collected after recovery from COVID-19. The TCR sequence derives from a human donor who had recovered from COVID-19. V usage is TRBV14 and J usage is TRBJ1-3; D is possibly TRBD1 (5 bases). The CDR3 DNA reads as TGTGCCAGCAGCCCAGCGGGGGGAGCTGGAAACACCATATATTTT. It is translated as CASSPAGGAGNTIYF.